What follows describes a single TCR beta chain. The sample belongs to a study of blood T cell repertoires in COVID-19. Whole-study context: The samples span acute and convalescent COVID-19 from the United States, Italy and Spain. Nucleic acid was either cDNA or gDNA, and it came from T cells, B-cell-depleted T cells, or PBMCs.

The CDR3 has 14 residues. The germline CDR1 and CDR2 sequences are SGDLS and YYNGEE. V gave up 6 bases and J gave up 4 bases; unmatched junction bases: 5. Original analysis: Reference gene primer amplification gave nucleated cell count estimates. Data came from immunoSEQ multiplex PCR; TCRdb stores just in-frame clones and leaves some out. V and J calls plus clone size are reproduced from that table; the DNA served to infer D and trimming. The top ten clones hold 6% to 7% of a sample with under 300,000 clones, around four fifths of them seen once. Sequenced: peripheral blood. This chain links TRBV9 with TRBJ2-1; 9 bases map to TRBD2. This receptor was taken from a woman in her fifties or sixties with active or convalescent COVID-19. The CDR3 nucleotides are TGTGCCAGCACCCGACTAGCGGCATACAATGAGCAGTTCTTC. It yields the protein CASTRLAAYNEQFF.